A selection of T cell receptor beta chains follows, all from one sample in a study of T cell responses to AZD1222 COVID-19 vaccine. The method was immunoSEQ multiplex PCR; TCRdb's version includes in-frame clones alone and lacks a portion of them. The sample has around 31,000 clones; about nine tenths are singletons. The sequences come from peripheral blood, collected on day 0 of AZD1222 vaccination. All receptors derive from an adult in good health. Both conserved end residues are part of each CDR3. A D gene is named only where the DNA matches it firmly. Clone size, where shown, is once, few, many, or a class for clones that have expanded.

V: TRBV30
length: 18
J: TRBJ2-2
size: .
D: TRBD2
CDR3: CAGTSGGNFWGRTGELFF
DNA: TGTGCCGGAACTAGCGGGGGGAACTTCTGGGGCAGAACCGGGGAGCTGTTTTTT

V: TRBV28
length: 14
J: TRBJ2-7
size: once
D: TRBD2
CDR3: CASSLGGSSYEQYF
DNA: TGTGCCAGCAGTTTGGGGGGGAGCTCCTACGAGCAGTACTTC

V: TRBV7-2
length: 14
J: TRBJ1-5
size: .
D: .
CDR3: CASSQQGGNQPQHF
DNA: TGTGCCAGCAGCCAACAGGGTGGCAATCAGCCCCAGCATTTT

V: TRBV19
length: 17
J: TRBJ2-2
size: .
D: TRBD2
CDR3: CASSPRLAGGRTGELFF
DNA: TGTGCCAGTAGTCCCCGACTAGCGGGGGGGCGCACCGGGGAGCTGTTTTTT

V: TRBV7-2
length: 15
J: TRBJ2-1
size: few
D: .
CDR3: CASSLGPGTYNEQFF
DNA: TGTGCCAGCAGCTTAGGACCAGGGACTTACAATGAGCAGTTCTTC

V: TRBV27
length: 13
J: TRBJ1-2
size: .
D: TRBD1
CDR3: CAAGGQGGHGYTF
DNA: TGTGCCGCGGGGGGGCAGGGGGGTCATGGCTACACCTTC

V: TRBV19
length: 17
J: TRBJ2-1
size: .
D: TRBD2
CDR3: CASSRLAGEGSYNEQFF
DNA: TGTGCCAGTAGTAGGCTAGCGGGGGAAGGCTCCTACAATGAGCAGTTCTTC

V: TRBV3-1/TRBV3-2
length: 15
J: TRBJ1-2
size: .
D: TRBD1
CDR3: CASSQTGGAGYGYTF
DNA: TGTGCCAGCAGCCAGACAGGGGGCGCGGGCTATGGCTACACCTTC

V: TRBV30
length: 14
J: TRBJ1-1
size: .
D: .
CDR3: CAWASGQLLPEAFF
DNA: TGTGCCTGGGCTTCCGGACAGTTGCTCCCTGAAGCTTTCTTT

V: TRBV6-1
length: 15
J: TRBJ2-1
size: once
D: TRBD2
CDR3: CASSESTSGYNEQFF
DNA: TGTGCCAGCAGTGAGAGTACTAGCGGGTACAATGAGCAGTTCTTC

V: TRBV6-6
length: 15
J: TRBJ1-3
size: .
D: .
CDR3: CASIYGGMEGNTIYF
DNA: TGTGCCAGCATCTACGGGGGAATGGAAGGAAACACCATATATTTT

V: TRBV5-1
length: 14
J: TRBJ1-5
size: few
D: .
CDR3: CASSVGTSNQPQHF
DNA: TGCGCCAGCAGCGTTGGGACTAGCAATCAGCCCCAGCATTTT

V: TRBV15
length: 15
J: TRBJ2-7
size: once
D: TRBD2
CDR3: CATSPERGPSYEQYF
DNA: TGTGCCACCAGCCCTGAGCGGGGGCCTTCCTACGAGCAGTACTTC

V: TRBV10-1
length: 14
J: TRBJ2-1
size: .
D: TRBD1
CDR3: CATPDRGLGDEQFF
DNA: TGCGCCACCCCCGACAGGGGGCTCGGGGATGAGCAGTTCTTC

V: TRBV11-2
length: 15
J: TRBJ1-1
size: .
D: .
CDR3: CASSLGTLPGTEAFF
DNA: TGTGCCAGCAGCTTAGGGACGCTACCCGGCACTGAAGCTTTCTTT

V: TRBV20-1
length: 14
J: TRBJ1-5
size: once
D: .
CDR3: CSASFLEGNQPQHF
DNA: TGCAGTGCTAGTTTCCTGGAGGGCAATCAGCCCCAGCATTTT

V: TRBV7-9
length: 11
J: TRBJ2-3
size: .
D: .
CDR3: CASSFTDTQYF
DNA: TGTGCCAGCAGCTTTACAGATACGCAGTATTTT

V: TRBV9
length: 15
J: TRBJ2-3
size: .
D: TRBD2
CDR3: CASSVVGTTIDTQYF
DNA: TGTGCCAGCAGCGTAGTGGGGACTACGATAGATACGCAGTATTTT

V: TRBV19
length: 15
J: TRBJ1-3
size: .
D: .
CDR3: CASSTLGVSGNTIYF
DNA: TGTGCCAGTAGTACCCTTGGGGTCTCTGGAAACACCATATATTTT

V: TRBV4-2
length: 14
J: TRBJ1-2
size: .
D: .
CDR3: CASSQGRTLSGYTF
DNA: TGTGCCAGCAGCCAGGGCCGTACGCTTTCGGGCTACACCTTC

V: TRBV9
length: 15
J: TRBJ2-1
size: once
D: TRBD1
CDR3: CASSVDTGGYNEQFF
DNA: TGTGCCAGCAGCGTAGATACAGGGGGTTACAATGAGCAGTTCTTC

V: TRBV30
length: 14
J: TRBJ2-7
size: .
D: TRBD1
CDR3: CAWSLSDRGDEQYF
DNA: TGTGCCTGGAGTCTCTCGGACAGGGGTGACGAGCAGTACTTC

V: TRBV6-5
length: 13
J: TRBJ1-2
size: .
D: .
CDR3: CASSSVRGGGYTF
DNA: TGTGCCAGCAGTTCGGTACGCGGGGGTGGCTACACCTTC

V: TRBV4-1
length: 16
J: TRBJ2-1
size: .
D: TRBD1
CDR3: CASTLAERTGIDEQFF
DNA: TGCGCCAGCACCCTCGCGGAGCGGACAGGGATCGATGAGCAGTTCTTC

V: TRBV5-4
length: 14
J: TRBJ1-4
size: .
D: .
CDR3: CASSPPGRGEKLFF
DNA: TGTGCCAGCAGCCCGCCGGGACGGGGAGAAAAACTGTTTTTT

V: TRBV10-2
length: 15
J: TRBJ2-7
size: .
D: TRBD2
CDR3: CASSEFVSGGAEQYF
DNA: TGCGCCAGCAGTGAGTTTGTTAGCGGGGGGGCCGAGCAGTACTTC

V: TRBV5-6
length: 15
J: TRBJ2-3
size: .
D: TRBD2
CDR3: CASRAGLEVTDTQYF
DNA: TGTGCCAGCAGGGCGGGACTAGAGGTGACAGATACGCAGTATTTT

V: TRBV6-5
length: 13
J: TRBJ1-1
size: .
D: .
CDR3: CASRQVMNTEAFF
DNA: TGTGCCAGCAGACAGGTCATGAACACTGAAGCTTTCTTT

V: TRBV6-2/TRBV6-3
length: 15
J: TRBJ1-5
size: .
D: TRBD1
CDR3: CASSPGQGEVQPQHF
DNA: TGTGCCAGCAGTCCCGGACAGGGGGAAGTTCAGCCCCAGCATTTT

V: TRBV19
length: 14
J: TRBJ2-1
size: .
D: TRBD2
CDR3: CASSFGLAVDEQFF
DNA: TGTGCCAGTAGTTTCGGACTAGCGGTAGATGAGCAGTTCTTC

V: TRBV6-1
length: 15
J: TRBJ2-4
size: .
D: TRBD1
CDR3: CASSEKTRGLNIQYF
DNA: TGTGCCAGCAGTGAAAAAACCAGGGGGCTGAACATTCAGTACTTC

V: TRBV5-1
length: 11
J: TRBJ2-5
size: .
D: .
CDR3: CASSLQETQYF
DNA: TGCGCCAGCAGCCTTCAAGAGACCCAGTACTTC

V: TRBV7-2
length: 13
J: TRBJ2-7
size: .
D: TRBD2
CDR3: CASSSGLAGDMYF
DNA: TGTGCCAGCAGCTCAGGACTAGCGGGGGACATGTACTTC

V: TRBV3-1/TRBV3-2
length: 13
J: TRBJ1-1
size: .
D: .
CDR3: CASSLKLNTEAFF
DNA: TGTGCCAGCAGCCTGAAATTGAACACTGAAGCTTTCTTT

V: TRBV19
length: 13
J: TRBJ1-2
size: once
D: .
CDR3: CASSLRDLMGYTF
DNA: TGTGCCAGTAGTCTCCGGGACCTGATGGGCTACACCTTC

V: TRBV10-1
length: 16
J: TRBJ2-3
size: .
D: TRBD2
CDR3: CASSAAVSGGQDTQYF
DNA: TGCGCCAGCAGTGCCGCCGTTAGCGGGGGGCAAGATACGCAGTATTTT

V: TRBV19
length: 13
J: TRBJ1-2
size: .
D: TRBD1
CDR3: CASSFDREYGYTF
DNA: TGTGCCAGTAGTTTTGACAGGGAGTATGGCTACACCTTC

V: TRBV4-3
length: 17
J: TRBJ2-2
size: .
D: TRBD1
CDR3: CASSQDDRGLGTGELFF
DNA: TGCGCCAGCAGCCAGGACGACAGGGGTCTCGGCACCGGGGAGCTGTTTTTT

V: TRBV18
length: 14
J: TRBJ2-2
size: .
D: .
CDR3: CASSPPMNTGELFF
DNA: TGTGCCAGCTCACCACCCATGAACACCGGGGAGCTGTTTTTT

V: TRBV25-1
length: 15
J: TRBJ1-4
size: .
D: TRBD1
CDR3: CASSAGQGIGEKLFF
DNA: TGTGCCAGCAGTGCAGGACAGGGTATAGGTGAAAAACTGTTTTTT

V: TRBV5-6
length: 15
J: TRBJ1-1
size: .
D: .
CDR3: CASSPRGGFRTEAFF
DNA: TGTGCCAGCAGCCCTCGAGGGGGGTTTCGGACTGAAGCTTTCTTT

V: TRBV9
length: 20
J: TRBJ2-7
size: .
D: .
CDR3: CASSHVDRLLWGVRLYEQYF
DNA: TGTGCCAGCAGCCACGTCGACCGCCTACTATGGGGGGTGAGGCTCTACGAGCAGTACTTC

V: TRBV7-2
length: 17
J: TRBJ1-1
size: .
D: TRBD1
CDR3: CASSLSPYRGRNTEAFF
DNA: TGTGCCAGCAGCTTATCCCCTTACAGGGGGCGGAACACTGAAGCTTTCTTT

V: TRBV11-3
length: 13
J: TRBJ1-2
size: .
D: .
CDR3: CASSLGQFYGYTF
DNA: TGTGCCAGCAGCTTAGGCCAGTTCTATGGCTACACCTTC

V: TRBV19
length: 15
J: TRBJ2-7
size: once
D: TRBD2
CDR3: CASSPSGGRSYEQYF
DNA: TGTGCCAGTAGTCCTAGCGGGGGGCGCTCCTACGAGCAGTACTTC

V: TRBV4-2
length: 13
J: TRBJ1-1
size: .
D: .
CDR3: CASSQELNTEAFF
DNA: TGTGCCAGCAGCCAAGAGTTGAACACTGAAGCTTTCTTT

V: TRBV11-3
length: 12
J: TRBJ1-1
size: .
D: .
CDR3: CASSPGNTEAFF
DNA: TGTGCCAGCAGCCCAGGGAACACTGAAGCTTTCTTT

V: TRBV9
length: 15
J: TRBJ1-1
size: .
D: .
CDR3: CASSVGSLGNTEAFF
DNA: TGTGCCAGCAGCGTAGGCTCTCTGGGGAACACTGAAGCTTTCTTT

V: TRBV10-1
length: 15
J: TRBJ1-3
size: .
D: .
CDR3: CASSEGRVYGNTIYF
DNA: TGCGCCAGCAGTGAGGGGAGGGTGTACGGAAACACCATATATTTT

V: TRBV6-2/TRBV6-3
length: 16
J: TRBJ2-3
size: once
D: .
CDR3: CASSYSSGRATDTQYF
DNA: TGTGCCAGCAGTTACTCGAGCGGCAGGGCTACAGATACGCAGTATTTT

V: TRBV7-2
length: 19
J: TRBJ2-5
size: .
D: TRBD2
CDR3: CASSLAFPRLAGGQETQYF
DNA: TGTGCCAGCAGCTTAGCGTTTCCCAGACTTGCGGGGGGGCAAGAGACCCAGTACTTC

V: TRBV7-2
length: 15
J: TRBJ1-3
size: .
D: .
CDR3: CASSLEQGPYSTIYF
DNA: TGTGCCAGCAGCTTAGAGCAGGGGCCATATAGCACCATATATTTT